This record looks at one T cell receptor (beta chain) sequence and its context. Its antigen has not been determined. There are no base qualities to consult, and no much larger clone falls within one base. The sample belongs to a study of T cell repertoires in cytomegalovirus infection (dated by TCRdb to between 2018 and 2021). Broadly, across the study: The peptide stimulations were aimed at well-studied HLA-B-restricted epitopes as well as recently identified HLA-C-restricted CMV epitopes, whose presentation resists viral immunomodulation. Donor HLA type was relevant to the analysis, because carriage of CMV infection together with the matching HLA type was indicated by public TCR beta signatures. On the study overall, not on this receptor specifically: In both this cohort and an independent cohort of 300 to 450 donors, the cumulative frequency of public TCR beta family members distinguished carriers of CMV infection plus the relevant HLA type. In the ex vivo response, HLA-C-restricted CMV-specific TCR beta clonotypes were dominant, and in two of eight donors the single most frequent clonotype came from this HLA-C-restricted group.

Its CDR3 holds 15 amino acids, cysteine through phenylalanine. Just the 45-base CDR3 DNA is kept, in frame starting at base 1. V has 7 bases trimmed and J has 7 bases trimmed; junction bases matching no gene number 8. Looking up the germline V gene yields CDR1 SNHLY and CDR2 FYNNEI. Data came from an Illumina HiSeq 1500. The raw public reads went through TCRdb reprocessing: fastp at Q25, MiXCR clone calling, in-frame beta chains kept. Duplicate CDR3 protein sequences are folded into a single record with the most common DNA and genes. The sample contains some 920,000 distinct CDR3 sequences, around 29% of them found a single time. Roughly 13% of the sample belongs to the ten largest clones. The intended sense of this specimen's treatment or condition label: in vitro stimulation with specific CMV peptide epitopes to enrich CMV-specific T cells.

The chain is made from TRBV2 and TRBJ2-1; TRBD1 aligns with 12 central bases. The source of this sequence is a human donor in good health (CMV status not recorded). Some clones in this sample may be carry-over from other donors' samples. Specimen: cultured CD8+ T cells from PBMCs, collected from culture after CMV antigen stimulation. The encoded CDR3 is CASTSRDRGLNEQFF. Read as DNA, the sequence is TGTGCCAGCACCTCCCGGGACAGGGGGCTAAATGAGCAGTTCTTC.